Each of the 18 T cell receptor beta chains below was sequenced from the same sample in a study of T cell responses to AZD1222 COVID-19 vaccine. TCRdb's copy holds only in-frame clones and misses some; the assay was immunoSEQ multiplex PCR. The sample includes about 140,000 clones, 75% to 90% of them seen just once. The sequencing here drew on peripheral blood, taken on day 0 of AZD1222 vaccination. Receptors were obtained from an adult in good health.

The CDR3 nucleotides are TGTGCCAGCAGACTGACAGGGGGCGTCGGACAGCCCCAGCATTTT. Translated: CASRLTGGVGQPQHF. J is TRBJ1-5 and V is TRBV19; 10 nucleotides match TRBD1. The CDR3 runs 15 residues. V dropped 9 bases and J dropped 7; count of bases not matched to a gene: 12. The germline CDR1 and CDR2 sequences are LNHDA and SQIVND (reference sequence).

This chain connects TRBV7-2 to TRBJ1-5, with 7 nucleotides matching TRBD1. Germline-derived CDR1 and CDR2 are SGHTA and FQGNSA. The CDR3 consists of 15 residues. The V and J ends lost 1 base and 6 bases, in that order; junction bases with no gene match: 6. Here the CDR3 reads CASSLGGGEAQPQHF. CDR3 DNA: TGTGCCAGCAGCTTAGGAGGGGGCGAGGCTCAGCCCCAGCATTTT.

CDR3 sequence: CASKIPGGRETQYF. The CDR3 bases are TGTGCCAGCAAAATACCCGGAGGAAGAGAGACCCAGTACTTC. This chain joins TRBV6-5 and TRBJ2-5, with D possibly being TRBD2 (5 bases). V lost 7 bases to trimming and J lost 4 bases, with 16 bases between them. CDR3 size: 14 residues. Germline V CDR1 and CDR2: MNHEY, SVGAGI.

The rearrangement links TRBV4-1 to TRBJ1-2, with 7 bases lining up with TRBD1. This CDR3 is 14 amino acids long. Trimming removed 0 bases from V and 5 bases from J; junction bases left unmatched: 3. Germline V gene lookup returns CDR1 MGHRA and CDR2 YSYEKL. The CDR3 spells CASSQEGRGYGYTF. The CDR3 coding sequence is TGCGCCAGCAGCCAAGAGGGCAGGGGGTATGGCTACACCTTC.

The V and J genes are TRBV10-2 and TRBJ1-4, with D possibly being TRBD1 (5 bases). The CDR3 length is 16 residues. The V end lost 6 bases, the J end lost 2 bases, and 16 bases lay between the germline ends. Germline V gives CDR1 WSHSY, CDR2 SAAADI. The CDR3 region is CASSPGARVTNEKLFF. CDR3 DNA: TGCGCCAGCAGCCCCGGGGCCAGGGTCACTAATGAAAAACTGTTTTTT.

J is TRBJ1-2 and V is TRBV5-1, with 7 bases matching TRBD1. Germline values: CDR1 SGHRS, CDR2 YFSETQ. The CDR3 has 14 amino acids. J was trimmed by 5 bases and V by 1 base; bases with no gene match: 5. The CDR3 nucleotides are TGCGCCAGCAGCTTGAAGGGGGCGGATTATGGCTACACCTTC. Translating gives CASSLKGADYGYTF.

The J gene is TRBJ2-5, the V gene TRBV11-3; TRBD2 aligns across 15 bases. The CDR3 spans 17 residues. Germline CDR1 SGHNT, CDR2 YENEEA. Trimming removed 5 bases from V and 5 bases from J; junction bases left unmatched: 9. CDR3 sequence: CASSHRTSGGAGETQYF. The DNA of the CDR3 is TGTGCCAGCAGCCACCGGACTAGCGGGGGGGCCGGGGAGACCCAGTACTTC.

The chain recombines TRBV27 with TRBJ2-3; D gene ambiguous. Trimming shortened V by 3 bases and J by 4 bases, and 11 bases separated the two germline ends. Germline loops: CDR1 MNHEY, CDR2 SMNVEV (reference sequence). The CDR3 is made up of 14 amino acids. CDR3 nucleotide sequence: TGTGCCAGCAGTTTCTCCTATGAGGCAGATACGCAGTATTTT. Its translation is CASSFSYEADTQYF.

The CDR3 loop is CSVPGQGGLEQYF. The CDR3 nucleotides are TGCAGCGTACCGGGACAGGGAGGTCTCGAGCAGTACTTC. The chain is built from TRBV29-1 and TRBJ2-7; 9 nucleotides agree with TRBD1. Germline V lookup: CDR1 SQVTM, CDR2 ANQGSEA. V was clipped by 6 bases and J by 6 bases; unmatched bases: 9. The CDR3 covers 13 residues.

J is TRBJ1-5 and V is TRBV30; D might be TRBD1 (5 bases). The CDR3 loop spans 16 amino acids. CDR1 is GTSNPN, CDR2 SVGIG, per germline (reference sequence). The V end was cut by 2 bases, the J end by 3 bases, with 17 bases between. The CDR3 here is CAWSPLVRGDNQPQHF. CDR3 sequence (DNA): TGTGCCTGGAGTCCCCTCGTTCGGGGGGACAATCAGCCCCAGCATTTT.

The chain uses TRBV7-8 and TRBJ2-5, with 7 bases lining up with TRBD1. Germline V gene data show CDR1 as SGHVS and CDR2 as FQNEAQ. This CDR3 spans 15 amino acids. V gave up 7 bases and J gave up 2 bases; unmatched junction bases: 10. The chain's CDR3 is CASIPTGKKQETQYF. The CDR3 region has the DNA TGTGCCAGCATCCCGACAGGGAAGAAGCAAGAGACCCAGTACTTC.

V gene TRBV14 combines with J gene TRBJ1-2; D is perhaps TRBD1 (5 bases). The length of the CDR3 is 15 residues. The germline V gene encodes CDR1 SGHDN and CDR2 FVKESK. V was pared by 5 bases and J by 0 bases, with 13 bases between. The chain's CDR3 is CASSARRGANYGYTF. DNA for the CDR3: TGTGCCAGCAGCGCCCGTCGGGGGGCTAACTATGGCTACACCTTC.

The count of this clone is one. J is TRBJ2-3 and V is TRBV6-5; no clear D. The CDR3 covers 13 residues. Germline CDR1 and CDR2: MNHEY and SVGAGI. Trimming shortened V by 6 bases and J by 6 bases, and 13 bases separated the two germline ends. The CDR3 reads CASSTRPVDTQYF. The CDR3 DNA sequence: TGTGCCAGCAGCACCCGACCAGTGGATACGCAGTATTTT.

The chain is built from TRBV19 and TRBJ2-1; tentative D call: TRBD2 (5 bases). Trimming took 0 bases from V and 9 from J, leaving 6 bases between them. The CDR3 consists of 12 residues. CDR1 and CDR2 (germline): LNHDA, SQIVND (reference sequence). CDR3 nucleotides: TGTGCCAGTAGTATAGAAGGGAGTGAGCAGTTCTTC. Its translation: CASSIEGSEQFF. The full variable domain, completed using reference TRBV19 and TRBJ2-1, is DGGITQSPKYLFRKEGQNVTLSCEQNLNHDAMYWYRQDPGQGLRLIYYSQIVNDFQKGDIAEGYSVSREKKESFPLTVTSAQKNPTAFYLCASSIEGSEQFFGPGTRLTVL.

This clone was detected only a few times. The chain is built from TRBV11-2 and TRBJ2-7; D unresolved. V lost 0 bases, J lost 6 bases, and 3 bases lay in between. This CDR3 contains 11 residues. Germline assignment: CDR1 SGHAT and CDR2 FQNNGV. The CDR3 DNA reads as TGTGCCAGCAGCTTAGAACTCGAGCAGTACTTC. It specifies CASSLELEQYF. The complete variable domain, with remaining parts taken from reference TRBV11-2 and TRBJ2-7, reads EAGVAQSPRYKIIEKRQSVAFWCNPISGHATLYWYQQILGQGPKLLIQFQNNGVVDDSQLPKDRFSAERLKGVDSTLKIQPAKLEDSAVYLCASSLELEQYFGPGTRLTVT.

The CDR3, as DNA: TGTGCCAGCAGCACCCGACAGGGGGCTTACCCGCCGAACGAGCAGTACTTC. This gives the protein CASSTRQGAYPPNEQYF. This rearrangement joins TRBV7-2 to TRBJ2-7; 10 positions match TRBD1. The CDR3 sequence is 17 residues long. Germline CDR1 reads SGHTA; CDR2 reads FQGNSA. Losses at the gene ends were 5 bases for V and 5 bases for J; bases not matched to a gene: 15.

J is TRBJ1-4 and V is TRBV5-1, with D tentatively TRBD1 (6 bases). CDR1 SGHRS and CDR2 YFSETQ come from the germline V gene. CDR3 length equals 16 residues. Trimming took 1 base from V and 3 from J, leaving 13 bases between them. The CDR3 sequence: CASSLNLGAANEKLFF. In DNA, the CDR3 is TGCGCCAGCAGCTTGAATTTGGGGGCAGCTAATGAAAAACTGTTTTTT.

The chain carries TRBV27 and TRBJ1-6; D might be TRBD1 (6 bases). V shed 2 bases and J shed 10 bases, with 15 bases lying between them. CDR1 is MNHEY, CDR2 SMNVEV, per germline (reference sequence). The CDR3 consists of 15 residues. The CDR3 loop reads CASSLIFPGGSPLHF. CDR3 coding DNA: TGTGCCAGCAGTTTAATTTTTCCGGGGGGCTCACCCCTCCACTTT.